The subject of this entry is one TCR beta chain. These data originate in a study of blood T cell repertoires in COVID-19. Sequenced by immunoSEQ multiplex PCR; TCRdb stores in-frame clones only, minus some. Among more than 150,000 clones, 81% were seen once, and the ten largest hold roughly 12%. Sequenced material: peripheral blood. The receptor was isolated from an elderly woman with COVID-19, enrolled during active disease.

The CDR3 region has the DNA TGTGCCAGCAGCTTAGACAGGGATCAGCCCCAGCATTTT. Protein sequence: CASSLDRDQPQHF. This chain links TRBV11-2 with TRBJ1-5, with TRBD1 as a possible D gene (5 bases). The CDR3 has 13 residues. Trimming shortened V by 0 bases and J by 5 bases, and 5 bases separated the two germline ends. The germline gives CDR1 SGHAT, CDR2 FQNNGV.